This is a list of T cell receptor beta chains from one sample in a study of T-cell reconstitution after alpha-beta-depleted transplantation in children. TCRdb reanalysed the PCR reads using MiXCR and keeps one entry per CDR3 protein. The table records under 50,000 distinct CDR3 sequences, under 60% of them present only once. This sample comprised peripheral blood, obtained before TCRalphabeta/CD19-depleted stem cell transplant. The source of these receptors is a boy younger than two with SCID, due to receive a stem cell transplant. Each CDR3 is given with its conserved first and last residue. A D gene is named only where the DNA matches it firmly. Some rows mark clone size as missing; the rest say once, few, many or name a class of expanded clone.

CDR3 DNA | CDR3 protein | clone size | J gene | D gene | V gene
TGTGCCAGCAGCTTGCGGACAGGGATTGGAAACACCATATATTTT | CASSLRTGIGNTIYF | - | TRBJ1-3 | TRBD1 | TRBV5-6
TGTGCCAGCAGTCAGGGGACAGGGGAGGACCACGAGCAGTACTTC | CASSQGTGEDHEQYF | - | TRBJ2-7 | TRBD1 | TRBV12-3/TRBV12-4
TGTGCCAGCAGCTTGGGCCCCCCTGGCGGGGCGGCCCGTCAGCCCCAGCATTTT | CASSLGPPGGAARQPQHF | - | TRBJ1-5 | - | TRBV5-6
TGTGCCACCCTGAGCACAGATACGCAGTATTTT | CATLSTDTQYF | - | TRBJ2-3 | - | TRBV24-1
TGTGCCAGCAGCATTACCTCGGACAGTTACTACAATGAGCAGTTCTTC | CASSITSDSYYNEQFF | - | TRBJ2-1 | - | TRBV11-2
TGTGCCAGCATGGGCTTTCCTAGCACAGATACGCAGTATTTT | CASMGFPSTDTQYF | - | TRBJ2-3 | - | TRBV6-1
TGTGCCAGCAGCTTTGGACTAGCACCGAGCACAGATACGCAGTATTTT | CASSFGLAPSTDTQYF | - | TRBJ2-3 | TRBD2 | TRBV7-6
TGTGCCAGCATCCCCGGAGGGTCATCCCACGAGCAGTACTTC | CASIPGGSSHEQYF | - | TRBJ2-7 | - | TRBV28
TGTGCTAGCAGCTTAGGGGCAGGGCATACGCAGTATTTT | CASSLGAGHTQYF | - | TRBJ2-3 | - | TRBV7-7
TGTGCCAGCACCTTTAGAGGGACAGCGTCGGAAGAGCAGTACTTC | CASTFRGTASEEQYF | - | TRBJ2-7 | TRBD1 | TRBV12-3/TRBV12-4
TGCGCCAGCAGCTTTAACCCGGGACAGGGCCTAAGCAATGAGCAGTTCTTC | CASSFNPGQGLSNEQFF | - | TRBJ2-1 | TRBD1 | TRBV5-1
TGCAGTGCCCCCCTCAGCGGGGGGGCTGGCGAGCAGTACTTC | CSAPLSGGAGEQYF | - | TRBJ2-7 | TRBD2 | TRBV20-1
TGTGCCACCAGCCCCCGCGGGGAGGCCAATGAGCAGTTCTTC | CATSPRGEANEQFF | - | TRBJ2-1 | - | TRBV15
TGTGCCAGCACCATAGGCCGGGGCTATGAGCAGTTCTTC | CASTIGRGYEQFF | - | TRBJ2-1 | - | TRBV12-3/TRBV12-4
TGTGCCAGCAGCTTAAGAGCGGCGGGGGGGTATGGAGATACGCAGTATTTT | CASSLRAAGGYGDTQYF | few | TRBJ2-3 | TRBD2 | TRBV7-2
TGTGCCAGCAGCTTCTACACCGGGACTAGCGGTTCCTACGAGCAGTACTTC | CASSFYTGTSGSYEQYF | - | TRBJ2-7 | TRBD2 | TRBV7-2
TGTGCCACCAGCAGAGAAACGCATACCCAACAGTACTTC | CATSRETHTQQYF | - | TRBJ2-4 | - | TRBV15
TGCGCCAGCAGCCCCTGGGTTGAATACGAGCAGTACTTC | CASSPWVEYEQYF | - | TRBJ2-7 | - | TRBV4-3
TGCGCCAGCAGCCAAGACGTAAACAGGCCCTATGGCTACACCTTC | CASSQDVNRPYGYTF | few | TRBJ1-2 | - | TRBV4-3
TGCGCCAGCAGCTTGAGTGCCTACGAGCAGTACTTC | CASSLSAYEQYF | few | TRBJ2-7 | - | TRBV5-1
TGCGCCAGCAGCCAAGAGTCCAGCGGTCAAGAGACCCAGTACTTC | CASSQESSGQETQYF | - | TRBJ2-5 | - | TRBV4-1
TGCGCCAGCAGCCTTACCGGGACAGCCTACGAGCAGTACTTC | CASSLTGTAYEQYF | many | TRBJ2-7 | TRBD1 | TRBV5-1
TGCAGCGTTGGCCTAGCCGCCCCAAATGAGCAGTTCTTC | CSVGLAAPNEQFF | - | TRBJ2-1 | - | TRBV29-1
TGTGCCAGCAGTCCCAATCGGGGGACCAGGGGGACCCAGTACTTC | CASSPNRGTRGTQYF | once | TRBJ2-5 | - | TRBV6-1
TGTGCCAGCACCTCGGGCAGGGGGGAGAGGGGCTACACCTTC | CASTSGRGERGYTF | - | TRBJ1-2 | TRBD1 | TRBV6-5
TGTGCCAGCAGTGGGACTAGCGGGGCTGTAGATACGCAGTATTTT | CASSGTSGAVDTQYF | once | TRBJ2-3 | TRBD2 | TRBV6-1
TGCGCCAGCAGCCAGGGACAGGGTCTCACAGATACGCAGTATTTT | CASSQGQGLTDTQYF | - | TRBJ2-3 | TRBD1 | TRBV4-3
TGCGCCAGCCGCACCTCACACAGCACAGATACGCAGTATTTT | CASRTSHSTDTQYF | - | TRBJ2-3 | - | TRBV5-1
TGCAGGGCAGACAGGGGAGAGGGCAATGAGCAGTTCTTC | CRADRGEGNEQFF | - | TRBJ2-1 | TRBD1 | TRBV20-1
TGTGCCAGCAGTCCCGGGACAGGGGGCTTCAATGAGCAGTTCTTC | CASSPGTGGFNEQFF | - | TRBJ2-1 | TRBD1 | TRBV6-2/TRBV6-3
TGTGCCAGCAGCTACTCGGGACCGTCCAATGAGCAGTTCTTC | CASSYSGPSNEQFF | few | TRBJ2-1 | - | TRBV6-2/TRBV6-3
TGCAGTGCTTACCGACTAGCGGGGGGGCCCCGGGATACGCAGTATTTT | CSAYRLAGGPRDTQYF | - | TRBJ2-3 | TRBD2 | TRBV20-1
TGTGCCAGCAGTTCCAACCACCAGGCTCTTTTTGGAAACACCATATATTTT | CASSSNHQALFGNTIYF | - | TRBJ1-3 | - | TRBV12-3/TRBV12-4
TGTGCCAGTAGTATGGGACAGGCAAATGAAGCTTTCTTT | CASSMGQANEAFF | few | TRBJ1-1 | TRBD1 | TRBV19
TGTGCCAGCAACCTCGGGGGCGCGGTGACCCAGTACTTC | CASNLGGAVTQYF | - | TRBJ2-5 | - | TRBV12-3/TRBV12-4
TGCGCCAGCAGCTCGCGAGGGGAGACCAAATCACCCCTCCACTTT | CASSSRGETKSPLHF | many | TRBJ1-6 | - | TRBV5-1
TGTGCCAGCAGCCCCGACAGGGAGTGGAGGGGCACAGATACGCAGTATTTT | CASSPDREWRGTDTQYF | few | TRBJ2-3 | - | TRBV4-2
TGTGCCAGCAGTGTGGACACAGGGGGCAGCGTCGAGTACTTC | CASSVDTGGSVEYF | - | TRBJ2-7 | TRBD1 | TRBV2
TGCAGTGCAGGAGGGGTTTCCAAAAACATTCAGTACTTC | CSAGGVSKNIQYF | - | TRBJ2-4 | - | TRBV20-1
TGCGCCAGCAGCGCTGGACTAGAGACAGATACGCAGTATTTT | CASSAGLETDTQYF | - | TRBJ2-3 | TRBD2 | TRBV5-1
TGTGCCAGCAGCCCAGAAGCGGGACTCCCTGTAAACGGGGAGCTGTTTTTT | CASSPEAGLPVNGELFF | few | TRBJ2-2 | TRBD2 | TRBV3-1
TGTGCCAGCAGTTTAGCGGGGGGGGACATTCAGTACTTC | CASSLAGGDIQYF | - | TRBJ2-4 | TRBD2 | TRBV27
TGTGCCAGCAGCTTAGCGGTAGGGACAACTGGAAACACCATATATTTT | CASSLAVGTTGNTIYF | few | TRBJ1-3 | - | TRBV7-9
TGTGCCAGCAACCTCGGACAGGGGGAGATGGAGACCCAGTACTTC | CASNLGQGEMETQYF | many | TRBJ2-5 | TRBD1 | TRBV6-1
TGTGCCAGCAGTTTCACAGCAGGGTACAGGGGAGATGAAAAACTGTTTTTT | CASSFTAGYRGDEKLFF | - | TRBJ1-4 | TRBD1 | TRBV6-5
TGCGCCAGCAGCTCTGGGACTAGCGGAACCTCCTACGAGCAGTACTTC | CASSSGTSGTSYEQYF | many | TRBJ2-7 | TRBD2 | TRBV5-1